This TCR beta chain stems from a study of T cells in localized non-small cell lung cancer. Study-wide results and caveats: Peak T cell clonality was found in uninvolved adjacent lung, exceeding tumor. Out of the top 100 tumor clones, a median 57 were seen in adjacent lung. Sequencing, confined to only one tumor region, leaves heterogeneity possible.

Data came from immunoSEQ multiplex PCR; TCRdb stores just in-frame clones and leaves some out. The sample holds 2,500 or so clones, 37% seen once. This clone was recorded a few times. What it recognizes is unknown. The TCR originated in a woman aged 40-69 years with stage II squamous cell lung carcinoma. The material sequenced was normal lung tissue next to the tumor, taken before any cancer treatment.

Written as DNA, the CDR3 is TGTGCCAGCACAAAAGGGGGAACCGGGGAGCTGTTTTTT. It encodes CASTKGGTGELFF. The gene calls are TRBV6-8 and TRBJ2-2; D is perhaps TRBD1 (6 bases). Trimming pared 7 bases from V and 5 bases from J, leaving 11 bases between. The germline gives CDR1 MNHGY, CDR2 SAAAGT. This CDR3 region has 13 residues.